The 22 T cell receptor beta chains given below trace back to one sample, sequenced in a study of memory CD8 T cells in hepatitis C reinfection. The sample's time point: pre-reinfection, 55 to 20 weeks before reinfection detection. TCR sequencing was done directly ex vivo on sorted cells, without expansion in vitro. Data came from immunoSEQ multiplex PCR; TCRdb stores just in-frame clones and leaves some out. The profile covers approximately 52,000 clones, with over 85% appearing a single time and 0.9% to 1.1% taken by the ten largest. The sample was naive CD8+ T cells sorted from blood. All receptors come from a young man with hepatitis C virus infection.

The V call is TRBV7-9, the J call TRBJ2-5, with D possibly TRBD1 on 6 matching bases. The germline V and J ends were trimmed by 1 base and 5 bases, with 14 bases remaining between them. CDR1 and CDR2 from the germline V gene are SEHNR and FQNEAQ (reference sequence). The CDR3 loop spans 15 amino acids. The CDR3 here is CASSLVPGAQETQYF. The CDR3 nucleotides read TGTGCCAGCAGCTTAGTACCAGGGGCGCAGGAGACCCAGTACTTC. Full variable domain (rest looked up from reference TRBV7-9 and TRBJ2-5): DTGVSQNPRHKITKRGQNVTFRCDPISEHNRLYWYRQTLGQGPEFLTYFQNEAQLEKSRLLSDRFSAERPKGSFSTLEIQRTEQGDSAMYLCASSLVPGAQETQYFGPGTRLLVL.

The chain is built from TRBV9 and TRBJ1-2; 10 bases line up with TRBD1. The CDR3 totals 14 residues. CDR1 is SGDLS, CDR2 YYNGEE, per germline. Trimming at V came to 5 bases and at J to 6 bases, leaving 7 bases not matched to a gene. CDR3 sequence: CASRPGTGANGYTF. The DNA of the CDR3 is TGTGCCAGCAGGCCCGGGACAGGGGCTAATGGCTACACCTTC.

The V gene is TRBV11-2, the J gene TRBJ2-5, with D possibly TRBD1 on 6 matching bases. TRBJ2-7 explains the end of the DNA better; the J call may be wrong. The germline CDR1 and CDR2 sequences are SGHAT and FQNNGV. The CDR3 is 14 amino acids. CDR3 protein: CASSLVQGTSEQYF. CDR3 nucleotides: TGTGCCAGCAGCTTAGTTCAGGGGACGAGCGAGCAGTACTTC.

This chain joins TRBV7-2 and TRBJ2-2, with TRBD2 identical over 13 bases. Germline lookup yields CDR1 SGHTA and CDR2 FQGNSA. CDR3 size: 16 residues. V dropped 4 bases and J dropped 4; count of bases not matched to a gene: 3. The CDR3 DNA follows: TGTGCCAGCAGCTACACTAGCGGGGGGGCCACCGGGGAGCTGTTTTTT. Amino acids: CASSYTSGGATGELFF.

The count of this clone is one. The chain recombines TRBV6-5 with TRBJ2-1; D might be TRBD2 (5 bases). V dropped 4 bases and J dropped 10 bases, with 17 bases sitting between them. Per the germline V gene, CDR1 is MNHEY and CDR2 is SVGAGI. The length of the CDR3 is 14 residues. CDR3 sequence reads: CASSSGLHTGEQFF. The CDR3 bases are TGTGCCAGCAGTTCCGGACTTCACACGGGGGAGCAGTTCTTC.

The chain combines TRBV11-2 with TRBJ2-1; 14 bases map to TRBD2. The CDR3 length is 15 residues. Germline lookup yields CDR1 SGHAT and CDR2 FQNNGV. J lost 10 bases, V lost 7 bases, and 9 bases had no gene match. The CDR3 here is CASTKTSGGAYEQFF. In DNA form, the CDR3 reads TGTGCCAGCACCAAGACTAGCGGGGGGGCATACGAGCAGTTCTTC.

The V and J genes are TRBV4-1 and TRBJ2-7, with no clear D. Germline CDR1 reads MGHRA; CDR2 reads YSYEKL. V lost 4 bases and J lost 3, with 10 bases in between. The CDR3 covers 13 residues. Here the CDR3 reads CASSPRSGYEQYF. The CDR3 DNA is TGCGCCAGCAGCCCAAGGTCGGGCTACGAGCAGTACTTC.

This chain joins TRBV25-1 and TRBJ2-7, with D unresolved. Trimming stripped 3 bases from V and 2 bases from J, with 11 bases between. The CDR3 covers 14 residues. CDR1 is MGHDK and CDR2 is SYGVNS in the germline V gene. This CDR3 reads CASSETGSAYEQYF. CDR3 nucleotide sequence: TGTGCCAGCAGTGAGACTGGTTCCGCCTACGAGCAGTACTTC.

The chain carries TRBV28 and TRBJ1-2, with a tentative D call TRBD1 (6 bases). V shed 8 bases and J shed 4 bases, with 14 bases lying between them. This CDR3 has 13 amino acids. Germline values: CDR1 MDHEN, CDR2 SYDVKM. CDR3 nucleotide sequence: TGTGCCAGCGGATCAGGGGTTGGCTATGGCTACACCTTC. Amino acid sequence: CASGSGVGYGYTF.

This clone has more than one count but fewer than ten. The rearrangement links TRBV27 to TRBJ1-1; D is unclear. CDR3 length: 14 amino acids. Germline V gene lookup returns CDR1 MNHEY and CDR2 SMNVEV (reference sequence). The V end lost 0 bases, the J end lost 4 bases, and 9 bases lay between the germline ends. This chain's CDR3 is CASSLSRMGTEAFF. CDR3 nucleotide sequence: TGTGCCAGCAGTTTATCGAGGATGGGCACTGAAGCTTTCTTT.

In regard to this clone: The same CDR3 arises from other DNA sequences in this sample as well. V usage is TRBV6-1 and J usage is TRBJ2-7; possible D gene TRBD2, 6 bases. CDR1 MNHNS and CDR2 SASEGT come from the germline V gene. V was trimmed by 0 bases and J by 3 bases, leaving 12 bases between them. The CDR3 is 15 amino acids. The CDR3 reads CASSEAYGGFYEQYF. As DNA, the CDR3 is TGTGCCAGCAGTGAAGCATACGGAGGGTTCTACGAGCAGTACTTC.

V is TRBV7-9 and J is TRBJ2-7; possibly TRBD2 for D (6 bases). The length of the CDR3 is 15 residues. Germline assignment: CDR1 SEHNR and CDR2 FQNEAQ (reference sequence). The germline V and J ends were trimmed by 1 base and 0 bases, with 10 bases remaining between them. The CDR3 coding sequence is TGTGCCAGCAGCTTAGATTCCGGGAGCTCCTACGAGCAGTACTTC. Translated: CASSLDSGSSYEQYF.

V and J are TRBV15 and TRBJ2-3; a possible D gene is TRBD1 (6 bases). Germline values: CDR1 LNHNV, CDR2 YYDKDF (reference sequence). The CDR3 is 16 residues long. The germline V and J ends were trimmed by 4 bases and 0 bases, with 14 bases remaining between them. This CDR3 reads CATSIGTPTSTDTQYF. Here the CDR3 DNA reads TGTGCCACCAGCATCGGGACACCCACTAGCACAGATACGCAGTATTTT. Using reference TRBV15 and TRBJ2-3 for the parts outside the CDR3, the full variable domain is DAMVIQNPRYQVTQFGKPVTLSCSQTLNHNVMYWYQQKSSQAPKLLFHYYDKDFNNEADTPDNFQSRRPNTSFCFLDIRSPGLGDTAMYLCATSIGTPTSTDTQYFGPGTRLTVL.

The chain uses TRBV28 and TRBJ1-2; a possible D gene is TRBD1 (6 bases). The ends were cut back, 8 bases at V and 2 bases at J, with 12 bases in the middle. Germline V lookup: CDR1 MDHEN, CDR2 SYDVKM. The length of the CDR3 is 13 residues. CDR3 nucleotide sequence: TGTGCCAGCGGCGAGGGGGTGAACTATGGCTACACCTTC. Protein sequence: CASGEGVNYGYTF.

The rearrangement uses TRBV29-1 and TRBJ2-1; 9 bases agree with TRBD1. Germline V gene sequence: CDR1 SQVTM, CDR2 ANQGSEA. This CDR3 comprises 14 residues. The ends lost 5 bases at V and 4 bases at J; junction bases unmatched: 6. As DNA, the CDR3 is TGCAGCGTTCGAGACAGGGGGGGTTACAATGAGCAGTTCTTC. Protein product: CSVRDRGGYNEQFF.

The chain uses TRBV11-2 and TRBJ1-1; D unresolved. Trimming left V 1 base short and J 1 base short, with 7 bases between. The CDR3 extends over 14 amino acids. Germline CDR1 and CDR2: SGHAT and FQNNGV. The DNA for the CDR3 is TGTGCCAGCAGCTTAGGTGAGGCGAACACTGAAGCTTTCTTT. As protein: CASSLGEANTEAFF.

DNA of the CDR3: TGTGCCAGCAGCTTACGCGGTGGCGCATCCTACGAGCAGTACTTC. Translating it yields CASSLRGGASYEQYF. The chain recombines TRBV5-4 with TRBJ2-7, with D uncertain. CDR3 length: 15 residues. The V gene lost 2 bases and the J gene lost 1 base, with 13 bases spanning the gap. Per germline, CDR1 SGHNT and CDR2 YYREEE (reference sequence).

This chain links TRBV5-6 with TRBJ2-5, with D unresolved. Trimming removed 4 bases at V and 1 base at J, with 8 bases between. Germline V gives CDR1 SGHDT, CDR2 YYEEEE. This CDR3 has 13 residues. The CDR3 nucleotides are TGTGCCAGCAGCCGACTCTTCCAAGAGACCCAGTACTTC. Protein sequence: CASSRLFQETQYF.

This chain connects TRBV11-2 to TRBJ1-5; 9 bases agree with TRBD1. The junction had 6 bases not matched to a gene; V was cut back by 2 bases and J by 7 bases. This CDR3 region has 15 residues. Per germline, CDR1 SGHAT and CDR2 FQNNGV. CDR3 sequence reads: CASSLSGQGVQPQHF. DNA of the CDR3: TGTGCCAGCAGCTTATCGGGACAGGGAGTACAGCCCCAGCATTTT.

This clone has a handful of counts. This rearrangement joins TRBV5-1 to TRBJ2-7; TRBD1 aligns across 8 bases. There are 14 residues in the CDR3. V shed 4 bases and J 5 bases; nucleotides not matched to a gene: 8. Germline V gene data show CDR1 as SGHRS and CDR2 as YFSETQ. The CDR3 DNA reads as TGCGCCAGCAGCCCTGGGACAGGCCCCGACGAGCAGTACGTC. Amino acids: CASSPGTGPDEQYV.

The chain couples TRBV20-1 to TRBJ2-7, with D unclear. The CDR3 runs to 11 residues. V was shortened by 1 base and J by 6 bases, with 7 bases between the two germline ends. Germline V CDR1 and CDR2: DFQATT, SNEGSKA (reference sequence). The DNA for the CDR3 is TGCAGTGCTAGAGTTCTTTCCGAGCAGTACTTC. It encodes CSARVLSEQYF.

CDR3 in DNA: TGCGCCAGCAGCCAAGCACAGGGGGACGAGCAGTACTTC. Its protein product is CASSQAQGDEQYF. This chain links TRBV4-1 with TRBJ2-7, with TRBD1 matching 8 bases. This CDR3 spans 13 amino acids. Germline CDR1 reads MGHRA; CDR2 reads YSYEKL. The V and J ends lost 1 base and 5 bases, in that order; junction bases with no gene match: 1.